Included here is one T cell receptor (beta chain) sequence, with context. Produced via immunoSEQ multiplex PCR; TCRdb's table is partial and in-frame only. The sample has about 330,000 clones; about nine tenths are singletons. CDR1 and CDR2 from the germline V gene are SGHAT and FQNNGV. The V gene end was trimmed by 5 bases and the J gene end by 0 bases; junction bases not matched to a gene: 9. This CDR3 contains 17 residues. These data are taken from a study of cytomegalovirus exposure and HLA in healthy donors. This TCR was sampled from a young woman in good health and CMV-seropositive. This sequence joins TRBV11-2 and TRBJ2-5; 10 bases agree with TRBD2. The sample taken for sequencing was PBMCs. CDR3 nucleotide sequence: TGTGCCAGCAGCCCTGGACTAGCGGACTTGTACCAAGAGACCCAGTACTTC. Translating it yields CASSPGLADLYQETQYF.